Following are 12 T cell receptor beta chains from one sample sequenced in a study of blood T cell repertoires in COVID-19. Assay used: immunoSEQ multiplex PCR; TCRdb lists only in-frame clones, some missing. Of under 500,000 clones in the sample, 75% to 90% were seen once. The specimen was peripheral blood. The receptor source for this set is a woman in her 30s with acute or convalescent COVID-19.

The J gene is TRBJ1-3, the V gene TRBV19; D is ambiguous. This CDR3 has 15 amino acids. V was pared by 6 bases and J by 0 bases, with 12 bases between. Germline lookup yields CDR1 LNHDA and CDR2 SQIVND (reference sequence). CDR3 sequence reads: CASREPNSSGNTIYF. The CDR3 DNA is TGTGCCAGTAGAGAACCCAATAGCTCTGGAAACACCATATATTTT. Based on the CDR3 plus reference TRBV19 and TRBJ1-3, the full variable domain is DGGITQSPKYLFRKEGQNVTLSCEQNLNHDAMYWYRQDPGQGLRLIYYSQIVNDFQKGDIAEGYSVSREKKESFPLTVTSAQKNPTAFYLCASREPNSSGNTIYFGEGSWLTVV.

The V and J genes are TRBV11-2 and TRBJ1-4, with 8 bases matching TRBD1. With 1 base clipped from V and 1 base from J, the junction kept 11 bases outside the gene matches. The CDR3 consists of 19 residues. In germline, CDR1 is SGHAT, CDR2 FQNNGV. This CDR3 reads CASSLGRDRREVTNEKLFF. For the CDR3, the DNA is TGTGCCAGCAGCTTAGGCCGGGACAGGAGGGAGGTAACTAATGAAAAACTGTTTTTT.

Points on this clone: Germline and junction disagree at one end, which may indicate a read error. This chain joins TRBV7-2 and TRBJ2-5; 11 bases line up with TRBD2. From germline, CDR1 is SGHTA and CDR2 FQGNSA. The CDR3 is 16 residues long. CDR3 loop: CASSVAGGVGGETQYF. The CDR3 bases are TGTGCCAGCAGCGTAGCGGGGGGGGTAGGGGGAGAGACCCAGTACTTC. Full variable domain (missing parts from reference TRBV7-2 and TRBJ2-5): GAGVSQSPSNKVTEKGKDVELRCDPISGHTALYWYRQSLGQGLEFLIYFQGNSAPDKSGLPSDRFSAERTGGSVSTLTIQRTQQEDSAVYLCASSVAGGVGGETQYFGPGTRLLVL.

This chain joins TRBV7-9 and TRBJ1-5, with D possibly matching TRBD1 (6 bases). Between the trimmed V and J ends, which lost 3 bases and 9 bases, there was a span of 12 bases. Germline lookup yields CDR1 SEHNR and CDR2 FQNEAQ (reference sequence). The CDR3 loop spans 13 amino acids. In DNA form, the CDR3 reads TGTGCCAGCAGCTTGGGGACAAAGCTGCCCCAGCATTTT. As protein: CASSLGTKLPQHF.

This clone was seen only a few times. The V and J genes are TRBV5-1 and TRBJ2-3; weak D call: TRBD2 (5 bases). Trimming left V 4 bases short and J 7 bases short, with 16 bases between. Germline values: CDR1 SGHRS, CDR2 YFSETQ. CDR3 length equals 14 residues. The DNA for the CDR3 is TGCGCCAGCAGCACCGGACTCGTACCTTATACGCAGTATTTT. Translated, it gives CASSTGLVPYTQYF. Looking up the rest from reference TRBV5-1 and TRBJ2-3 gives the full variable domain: KAGVTQTPRYLIKTRGQQVTLSCSPISGHRSVSWYQQTPGQGLQFLFEYFSETQRNKGNFPGRFSGRQFSNSRSEMNVSTLELGDSALYLCASSTGLVPYTQYFGPGTRLTVL.

The CDR3 reads CASSQGGPSKITSEQFF. In DNA form, the CDR3 reads TGTGCCAGCAGCCAAGGCGGCCCCAGCAAGATTACATCTGAGCAGTTCTTC. V usage is TRBV14 and J usage is TRBJ2-1; no reliable D call. The germline CDR1 and CDR2 sequences are SGHDN and FVKESK. Trimming cost V 1 base and J 9 bases, with 22 bases left between them. There are 17 residues in the CDR3.

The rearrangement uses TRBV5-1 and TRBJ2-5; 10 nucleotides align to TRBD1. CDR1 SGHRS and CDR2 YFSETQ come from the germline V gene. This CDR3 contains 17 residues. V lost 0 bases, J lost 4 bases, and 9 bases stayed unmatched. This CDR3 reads CASSLDGRQGAGETQYF. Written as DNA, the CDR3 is TGCGCCAGCAGCTTGGACGGACGACAGGGGGCCGGAGAGACCCAGTACTTC.

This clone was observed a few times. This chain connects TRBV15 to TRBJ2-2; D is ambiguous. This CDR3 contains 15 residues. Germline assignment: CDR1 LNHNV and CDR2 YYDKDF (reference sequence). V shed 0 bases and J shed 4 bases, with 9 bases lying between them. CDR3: CATSRDFAVTGELFF. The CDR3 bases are TGTGCCACCAGCAGAGATTTTGCGGTCACCGGGGAGCTGTTTTTT.

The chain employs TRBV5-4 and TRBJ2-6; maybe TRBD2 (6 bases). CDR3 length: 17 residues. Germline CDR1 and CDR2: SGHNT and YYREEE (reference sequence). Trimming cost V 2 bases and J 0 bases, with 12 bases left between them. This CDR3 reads CASSFGGRSSGANVLTF. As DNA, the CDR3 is TGTGCCAGCAGCTTCGGGGGACGGTCCTCTGGGGCCAACGTCCTGACTTTC.

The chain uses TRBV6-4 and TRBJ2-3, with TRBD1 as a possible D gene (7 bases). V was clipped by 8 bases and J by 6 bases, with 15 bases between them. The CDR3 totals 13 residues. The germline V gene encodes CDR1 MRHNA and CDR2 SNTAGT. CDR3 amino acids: CASSEGAGDTQYF. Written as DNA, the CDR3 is TGTGCCAGCTCGGAGGGGGCGGGGGATACGCAGTATTTT.

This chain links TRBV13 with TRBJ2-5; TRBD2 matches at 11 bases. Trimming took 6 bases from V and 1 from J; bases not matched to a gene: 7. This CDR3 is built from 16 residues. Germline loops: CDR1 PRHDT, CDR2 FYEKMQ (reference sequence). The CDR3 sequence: CASSQLAGVFQETQYF. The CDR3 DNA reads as TGTGCCAGCAGTCAACTAGCGGGGGTGTTCCAAGAGACCCAGTACTTC.

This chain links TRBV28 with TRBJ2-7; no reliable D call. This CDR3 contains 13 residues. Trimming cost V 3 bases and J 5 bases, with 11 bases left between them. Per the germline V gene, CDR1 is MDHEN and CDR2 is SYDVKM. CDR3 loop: CASSFVRLNEQYF. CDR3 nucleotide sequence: TGTGCCAGCAGTTTCGTCAGGCTTAACGAGCAGTACTTC.